This TCR beta chain was found in a study of CD8+ T cells in alopecia areata. Study findings and constraints: Greater clonality was observed in lesional scalp samples, especially alopecia totalis/universalis, versus normal scalp. Scalp sample sequencing also detects resident alphabeta T cells of normal skin.

This clone has just one count. Its antigen is currently unknown. cDNA reverse transcribed from extracted RNA served as the sequencing template. This table comes from immunoSEQ multiplex PCR, and its TCRdb copy is limited to in-frame clones, with some not included. The data contain under 250,000 clones, 50% to 65% of them singletons. With 4 bases removed from V and 3 bases from J, the gap between germline ends came to 10 bases. CDR1 and CDR2 from the germline V gene are GTSNPN and SVGIG (reference sequence). The CDR3 runs to 13 residues. The sequencing here drew on CD4+ T cells sorted from blood, taken at week 0. This TCR was recovered from a human donor with alopecia areata. The V gene is TRBV30, the J gene TRBJ1-5; D gene ambiguous. This CDR3 reads CAWTDRVNQPQHF. The CDR3 DNA reads as TGTGCCTGGACTGACCGGGTCAATCAGCCCCAGCATTTT.